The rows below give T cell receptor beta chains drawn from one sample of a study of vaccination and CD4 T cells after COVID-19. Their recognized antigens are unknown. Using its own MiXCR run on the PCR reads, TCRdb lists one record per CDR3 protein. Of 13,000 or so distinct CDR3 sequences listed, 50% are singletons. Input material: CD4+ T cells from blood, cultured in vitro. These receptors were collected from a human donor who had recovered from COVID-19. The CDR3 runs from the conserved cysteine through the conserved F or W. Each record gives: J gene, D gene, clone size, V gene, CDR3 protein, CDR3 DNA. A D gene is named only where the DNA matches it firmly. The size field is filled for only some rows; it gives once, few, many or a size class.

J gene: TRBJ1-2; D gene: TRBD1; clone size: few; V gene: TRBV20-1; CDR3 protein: CSAYPQGAGYGYTF; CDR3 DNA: TGCAGTGCATACCCTCAGGGGGCTGGCTATGGCTACACCTTC
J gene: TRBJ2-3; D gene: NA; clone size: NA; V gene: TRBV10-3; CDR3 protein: CATKDWLEGDTQYF; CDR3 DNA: TGTGCCACAAAGGACTGGCTAGAAGGAGATACGCAGTATTTT
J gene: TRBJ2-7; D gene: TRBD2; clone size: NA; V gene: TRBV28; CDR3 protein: CASTLGASGRYEQYF; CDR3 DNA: TGTGCCAGCACCCTAGGGGCTAGCGGGAGGTACGAGCAGTACTTC
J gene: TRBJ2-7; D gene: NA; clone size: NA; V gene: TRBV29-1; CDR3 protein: CSVEAQGTYEQYF; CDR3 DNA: TGCAGCGTTGAAGCGCAGGGCACCTACGAGCAGTACTTC
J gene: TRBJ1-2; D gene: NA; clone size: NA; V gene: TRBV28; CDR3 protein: CASSVNNYGYTF; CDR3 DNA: TGTGCCAGCAGCGTTAATAACTATGGCTACACCTTC
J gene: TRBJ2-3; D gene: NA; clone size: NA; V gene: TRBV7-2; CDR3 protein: CASSLGLIAFLSTDTQYF; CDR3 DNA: TGTGCCAGCAGCTTGGGACTTATAGCCTTCCTTAGCACAGATACGCAGTATTTT
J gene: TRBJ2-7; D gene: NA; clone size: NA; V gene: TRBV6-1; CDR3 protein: CASRIASRPHEQYF; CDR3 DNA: TGTGCCAGCAGAATAGCTTCCCGCCCCCACGAGCAGTACTTC
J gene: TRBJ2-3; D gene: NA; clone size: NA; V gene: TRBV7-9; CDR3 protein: CASSLEGGKGTQYF; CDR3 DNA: TGTGCCAGCAGCTTAGAGGGGGGCAAGGGCACGCAGTATTTT
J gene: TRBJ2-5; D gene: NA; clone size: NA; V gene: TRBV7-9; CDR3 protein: CASSFETQYF; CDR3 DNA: TGTGCCAGCAGCTTCGAGACCCAGTACTTC
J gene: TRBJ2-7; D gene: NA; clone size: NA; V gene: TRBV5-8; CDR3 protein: CASIPKWDSLTYEQYF; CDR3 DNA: TGTGCCAGCATCCCTAAGTGGGACTCCCTCACCTACGAGCAGTACTTC
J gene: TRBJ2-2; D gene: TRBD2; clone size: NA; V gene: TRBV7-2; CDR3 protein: CASSLYPGTSLGGELFF; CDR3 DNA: TGTGCCAGCAGCTTATACCCCGGGACTAGCCTGGGCGGGGAGCTGTTTTTT
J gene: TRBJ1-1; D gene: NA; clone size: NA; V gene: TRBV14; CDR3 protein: CASSHRRQTNTEAFF; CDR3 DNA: TGTGCCAGCAGCCATCGGCGACAGACTAACACTGAAGCTTTCTTT
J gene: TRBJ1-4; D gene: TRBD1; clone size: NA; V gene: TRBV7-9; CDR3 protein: CASSRNTGGRGEKLFF; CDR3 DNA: TGTGCCAGCAGCCGCAATACAGGGGGAAGGGGTGAAAAACTGTTTTTT
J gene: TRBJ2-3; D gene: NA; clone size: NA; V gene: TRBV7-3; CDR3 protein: CASSSLAASTDTQYF; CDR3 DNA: TGTGCCAGCAGCTCATTAGCGGCGAGCACAGATACGCAGTATTTT
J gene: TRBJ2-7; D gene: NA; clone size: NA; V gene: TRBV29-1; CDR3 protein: CSVGGAQGVNEQYF; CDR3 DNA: TGCAGCGTTGGAGGGGCACAGGGTGTAAACGAGCAGTACTTC
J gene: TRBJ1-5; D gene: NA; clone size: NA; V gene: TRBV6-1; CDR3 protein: CASSEGSQLNQPQHF; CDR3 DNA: TGTGCCAGCAGTGAAGGATCCCAGTTGAATCAGCCCCAGCATTTT
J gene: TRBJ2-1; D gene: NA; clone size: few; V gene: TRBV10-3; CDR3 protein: CAISDYYNEQFF; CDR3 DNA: TGTGCCATCAGTGACTACTACAATGAGCAGTTCTTC
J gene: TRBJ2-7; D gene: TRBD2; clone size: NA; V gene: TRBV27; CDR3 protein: CASSSMAREGGLRGFYEQYF; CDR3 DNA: TGTGCCAGCAGTTCAATGGCCCGGGAGGGAGGTTTGCGGGGGTTCTACGAGCAGTACTTC
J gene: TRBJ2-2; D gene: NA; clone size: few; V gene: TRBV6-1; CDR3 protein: CASSEGVDDTGELFF; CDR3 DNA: TGTGCCAGCAGTGAAGGGGTAGACGACACCGGGGAGCTGTTTTTT
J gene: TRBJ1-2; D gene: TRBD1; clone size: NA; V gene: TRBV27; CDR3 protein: CASSLVGTGGGYGYTF; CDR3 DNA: TGTGCCAGCAGTTTAGTCGGAACAGGGGGCGGGTATGGCTACACCTTC
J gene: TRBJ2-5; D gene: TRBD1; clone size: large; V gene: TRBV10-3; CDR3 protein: CATDPGQGQETQYF; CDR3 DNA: TGTGCCACCGACCCGGGACAGGGCCAAGAGACCCAGTACTTC
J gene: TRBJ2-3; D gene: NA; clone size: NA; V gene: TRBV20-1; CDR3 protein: CSARPDRDTQYF; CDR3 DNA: TGCAGTGCTAGACCCGACCGAGATACGCAGTATTTT
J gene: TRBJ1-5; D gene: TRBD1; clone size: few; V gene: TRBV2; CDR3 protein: CASSEYRGGNQPQHF; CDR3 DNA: TGTGCCAGCAGTGAGTACAGGGGGGGCAATCAGCCCCAGCATTTT
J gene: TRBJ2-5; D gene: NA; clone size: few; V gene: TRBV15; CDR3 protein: CATSSGTIQETQYF; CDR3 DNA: TGTGCCACCAGCAGCGGGACCATCCAAGAGACCCAGTACTTC
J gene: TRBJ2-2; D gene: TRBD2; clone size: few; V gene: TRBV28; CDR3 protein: CASSGGAGELFF; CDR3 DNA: TGTGCCAGCAGCGGGGGGGCCGGGGAGCTGTTTTTT
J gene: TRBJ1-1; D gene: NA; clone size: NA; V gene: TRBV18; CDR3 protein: CASSPPGPGGTEAFF; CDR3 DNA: TGTGCCAGCTCACCACCGGGGCCGGGAGGCACTGAAGCTTTCTTT
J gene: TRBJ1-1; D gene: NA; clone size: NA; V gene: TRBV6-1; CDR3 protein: CASSERRYTEAFF; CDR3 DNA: TGTGCCAGCAGTGAGAGACGTTACACTGAAGCTTTCTTT
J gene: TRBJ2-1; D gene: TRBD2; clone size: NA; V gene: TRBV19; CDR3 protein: CASNLAGVGSYNEQFF; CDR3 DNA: TGTGCCAGTAATCTAGCGGGAGTGGGCTCCTACAATGAGCAGTTCTTC
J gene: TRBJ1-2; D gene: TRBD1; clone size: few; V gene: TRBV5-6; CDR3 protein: CASSLGQGEIGYTF; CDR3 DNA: TGTGCCAGCAGCTTGGGCCAGGGGGAGATTGGCTACACCTTC
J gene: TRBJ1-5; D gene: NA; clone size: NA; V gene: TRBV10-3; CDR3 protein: CAIRGRVNQPQHF; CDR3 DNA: TGTGCCATCAGGGGCAGGGTTAATCAGCCCCAGCATTTT
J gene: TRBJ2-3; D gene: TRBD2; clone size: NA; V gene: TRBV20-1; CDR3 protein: CSAAGGRRTDTQYF; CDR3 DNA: TGCAGTGCTGCTGGCGGGAGGCGTACAGATACGCAGTATTTT
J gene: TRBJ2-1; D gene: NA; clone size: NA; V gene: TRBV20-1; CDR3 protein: CSAREAGRYNEQFF; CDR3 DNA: TGCAGTGCTAGGGAAGCGGGCCGTTACAATGAGCAGTTCTTC
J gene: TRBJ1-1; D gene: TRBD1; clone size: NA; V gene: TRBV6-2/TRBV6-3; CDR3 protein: CASSYTPTGAINTEAFF; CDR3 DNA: TGTGCCAGCAGTTACACCCCGACAGGGGCGATTAACACTGAAGCTTTCTTT
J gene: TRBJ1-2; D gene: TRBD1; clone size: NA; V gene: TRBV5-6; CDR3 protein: CASSTGQTIYGYTF; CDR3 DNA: TGTGCCAGCAGCACGGGACAGACCATCTATGGCTACACCTTC
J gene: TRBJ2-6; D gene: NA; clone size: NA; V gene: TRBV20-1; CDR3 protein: CSASSGHAGANVLTF; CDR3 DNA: TGCAGTGCTAGTTCTGGGCATGCTGGGGCCAACGTCCTGACTTTC
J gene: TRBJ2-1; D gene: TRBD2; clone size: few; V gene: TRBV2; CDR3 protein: CASSGGTSGSNEQFF; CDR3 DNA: TGTGCCAGCAGTGGGGGGACTAGCGGGAGCAATGAGCAGTTCTTC
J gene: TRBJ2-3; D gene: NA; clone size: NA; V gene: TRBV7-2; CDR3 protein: CASSLAQNRRVYSDTQYF; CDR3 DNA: TGTGCCAGCAGCTTAGCCCAAAACCGCAGGGTGTATTCAGATACGCAGTATTTT
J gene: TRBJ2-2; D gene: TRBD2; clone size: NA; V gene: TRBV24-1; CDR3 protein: CATCDAGLAGLNTGELFF; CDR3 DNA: TGTGCCACCTGTGACGCGGGACTAGCGGGCCTCAACACCGGGGAGCTGTTTTTT
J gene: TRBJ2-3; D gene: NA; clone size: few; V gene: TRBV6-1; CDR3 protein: CASSEGGSSTDTQYF; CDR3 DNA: TGTGCCAGCAGTGAAGGAGGGAGTAGCACAGATACGCAGTATTTT
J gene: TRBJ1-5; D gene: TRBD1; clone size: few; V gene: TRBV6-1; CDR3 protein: CASRTGYQPQHF; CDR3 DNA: TGTGCCAGCAGGACAGGGTATCAGCCCCAGCATTTT
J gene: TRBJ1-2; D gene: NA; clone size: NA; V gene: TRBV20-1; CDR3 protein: CSASEKGYGYTF; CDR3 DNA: TGCAGTGCTTCTGAGAAAGGATATGGCTACACCTTC
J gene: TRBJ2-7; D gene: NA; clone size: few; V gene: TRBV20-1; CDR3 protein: CSSSGLTFYEQYF; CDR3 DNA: TGCAGCTCATCCGGACTGACATTCTACGAGCAGTACTTC
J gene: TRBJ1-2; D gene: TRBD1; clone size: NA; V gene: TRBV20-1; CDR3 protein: CSARYTGTGAFYGYTF; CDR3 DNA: TGCAGTGCTAGATATACTGGGACAGGGGCTTTCTATGGCTACACCTTC
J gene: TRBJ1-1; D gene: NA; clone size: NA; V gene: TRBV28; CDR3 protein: CASSLGGPSGADTEAFF; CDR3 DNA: TGTGCCAGCAGTTTAGGGGGACCCTCAGGGGCGGACACTGAAGCTTTCTTT
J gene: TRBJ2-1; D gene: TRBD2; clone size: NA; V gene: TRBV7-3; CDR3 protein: CASSSGLAFDEQFF; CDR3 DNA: TGTGCCAGCAGCTCGGGACTAGCTTTTGATGAGCAGTTCTTC
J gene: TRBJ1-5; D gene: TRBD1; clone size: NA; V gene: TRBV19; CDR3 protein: CASSMTGSNQPQHF; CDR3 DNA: TGTGCCAGTAGTATGACAGGGAGCAATCAGCCCCAGCATTTT
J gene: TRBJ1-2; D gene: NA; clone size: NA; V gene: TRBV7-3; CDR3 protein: CASSLGQGYGYTF; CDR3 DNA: TGTGCCAGCAGCTTAGGGCAGGGCTATGGCTACACCTTC
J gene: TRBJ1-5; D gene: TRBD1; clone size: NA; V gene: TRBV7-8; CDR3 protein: CASSQRDRGRNQPQHF; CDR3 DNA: TGTGCCAGCAGCCAGCGGGACAGGGGGCGGAATCAGCCCCAGCATTTT
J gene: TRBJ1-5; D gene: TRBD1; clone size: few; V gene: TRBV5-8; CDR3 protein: CASADGTGGRQPQHF; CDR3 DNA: TGTGCCAGCGCAGACGGGACAGGGGGCAGACAGCCCCAGCATTTT
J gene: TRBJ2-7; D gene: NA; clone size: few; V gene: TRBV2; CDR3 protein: CASSARPGPYEQYF; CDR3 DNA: TGTGCCAGCAGTGCAAGACCGGGTCCCTACGAGCAGTACTTC
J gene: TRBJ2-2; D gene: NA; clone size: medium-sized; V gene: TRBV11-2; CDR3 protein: CASSYGRLNTGELFF; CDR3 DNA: TGTGCCAGCAGCTACGGCAGACTGAACACCGGGGAGCTGTTTTTT
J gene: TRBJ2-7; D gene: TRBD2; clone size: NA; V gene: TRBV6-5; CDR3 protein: CASSYRGRAYEQYF; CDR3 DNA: TGTGCCAGCAGTTACCGCGGGAGAGCCTACGAGCAGTACTTC
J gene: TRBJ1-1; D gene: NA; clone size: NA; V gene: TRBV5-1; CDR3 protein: CASSLATANTEAFF; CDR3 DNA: TGCGCCAGCAGCTTGGCCACAGCTAACACTGAAGCTTTCTTT